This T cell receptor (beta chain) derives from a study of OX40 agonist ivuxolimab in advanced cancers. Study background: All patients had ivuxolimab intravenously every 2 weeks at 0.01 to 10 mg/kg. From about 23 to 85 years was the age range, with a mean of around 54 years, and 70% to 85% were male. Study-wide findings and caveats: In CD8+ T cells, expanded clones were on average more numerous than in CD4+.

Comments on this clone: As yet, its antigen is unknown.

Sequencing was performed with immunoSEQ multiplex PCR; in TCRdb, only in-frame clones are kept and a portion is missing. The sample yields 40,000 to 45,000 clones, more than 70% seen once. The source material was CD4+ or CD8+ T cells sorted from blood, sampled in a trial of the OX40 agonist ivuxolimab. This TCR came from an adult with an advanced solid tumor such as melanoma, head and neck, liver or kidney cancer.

CDR3 loop: CASSSYGQGRSFF. In DNA, the CDR3 is TGTGCCAGCAGCAGTTATGGACAGGGGAGGTCTTTCTTT. The chain carries TRBV13 and TRBJ1-1; 9 nucleotides match TRBD1. V gave up 5 bases and J gave up 12 bases; unmatched junction bases: 10. This CDR3 has 13 residues. CDR1 and CDR2 (germline): PRHDT, FYEKMQ (reference sequence).